This T cell receptor (beta chain) was sequenced in a study of blood T cell repertoires in COVID-19. Study summary: COVID-19 samples, acute and convalescent, were from the United States, Italy and Spain. From T cells, B-cell-depleted T cells, or PBMCs came the material, which was cDNA or gDNA.

Generated by immunoSEQ multiplex PCR, the TCRdb table keeps only in-frame clones and is missing some. The sample shows some 270,000 clones, approximately 88% of them seen only once. Enrolled through a virtual design, the participants were between 18 and 89 years of age and came from some 26 US areas. Assignment of participants to cohorts was predicated upon participant-reported clinical history. Trimming removed 3 bases from V and 14 bases from J, with 22 bases in between. CDR1 and CDR2 (germline): MDHEN, SYDVKM. The length of the CDR3 is 14 residues. The receptor's source is a woman aged 40 to 50 who had been exposed to COVID-19. Sequencing used PBMCs or T cells enriched from blood (not recorded which). The chain has TRBV28 and TRBJ1-2, with D uncertain. The CDR3 loop is CASSFLSREISATF. DNA of the CDR3: TGTGCCAGCAGTTTTCTATCTCGGGAAATATCCGCAACCTTC.